One and the same sample provided the 14 T cell receptor beta chains below, sequenced in a study of cytomegalovirus exposure and HLA in healthy donors. The PCR was carried out with 60 Vbeta primers and 13 Jbeta primers. Produced via immunoSEQ multiplex PCR; TCRdb's table is partial and in-frame only. This sample has 120,000 to 150,000 clones, with approximately 79% found just once. Sequenced input: PBMCs. Receptors were obtained from a woman aged 45-59 years in good health and CMV-seropositive.

This sequence joins TRBV10-3 and TRBJ2-5, with D unclear. The CDR3 contains 14 residues. V was shortened by 8 bases and J by 2 bases, with 15 bases between the two germline ends. The germline V gene has CDR1 ENHRY and CDR2 SYGVKD. DNA for the CDR3: TGTGCCATCCGATCAACGGCGGCTCAAGAGACCCAGTACTTC. Translation gives CAIRSTAAQETQYF.

The rearrangement uses TRBV10-3 and TRBJ2-5; 8 nucleotides match TRBD2. This CDR3 is built from 11 residues. Unmatched junction bases numbered 4, after V lost 9 bases and J lost 7 bases. Germline lookup yields CDR1 ENHRY and CDR2 SYGVKD. CDR3 bases: TGTGCCATGTCCAGCGGGGGGACCCAGTACTTC. Translation gives CAMSSGGTQYF.

The chain uses TRBV9 and TRBJ2-2; TRBD1 matches 7 bases. CDR3 length equals 16 residues. Germline V gives CDR1 SGDLS, CDR2 YYNGEE. The V segment lost 4 bases and the J segment 4 bases; nucleotides outside the gene matches: 10. This CDR3 reads CASSPVAQGSTGELFF. In DNA, the CDR3 is TGTGCCAGCAGCCCCGTGGCACAGGGGTCCACCGGGGAGCTGTTTTTT. The full variable domain, in which reference TRBV9 and TRBJ2-2 provide the parts outside the CDR3, is DSGVTQTPKHLITATGQRVTLRCSPRSGDLSVYWYQQSLDQGLQFLIQYYNGEERAKGNILERFSAQQFPDLHSELNLSSLELGDSALYFCASSPVAQGSTGELFFGEGSRLTVL.

This rearrangement joins TRBV7-9 to TRBJ2-7; 7 nucleotides line up with TRBD1. Germline V gives CDR1 SEHNR, CDR2 FQNEAQ (reference sequence). The V segment lost 4 bases and the J segment 2 bases; nucleotides outside the gene matches: 5. The CDR3 is 14 residues long. In DNA, the CDR3 is TGTGCCAGCAGCTCACTGACAGGGACCTACGAGCAGTACTTC. Its translation is CASSSLTGTYEQYF.

The chain is built from TRBV10-3 and TRBJ2-5; 9 nucleotides align to TRBD1. The CDR3 contains 13 residues. Germline loops: CDR1 ENHRY, CDR2 SYGVKD. With V trimmed by 6 bases and J by 6 bases, 5 bases remained unmatched. DNA for the CDR3: TGTGCCATCAGCGTACAGGGGGCACAGACCCAGTACTTC. Protein product: CAISVQGAQTQYF.

V usage is TRBV5-1 and J usage is TRBJ2-1, with 9 bases fitting TRBD1. This CDR3 is built from 14 residues. V trimming: 5 bases; J trimming: 6 bases; junction bases outside the gene matches: 6. In germline, CDR1 is SGHRS, CDR2 YFSETQ. The CDR3 loop is CASRQGANSNEQFF. The CDR3, as DNA: TGCGCCAGCAGACAGGGGGCTAACTCCAATGAGCAGTTCTTC.

V gene TRBV2 combines with J gene TRBJ2-5, with D unresolved. The germline V gene has CDR1 SNHLY and CDR2 FYNNEI. Trimming removed 8 bases at V and 2 bases at J, with 3 bases between. This CDR3 contains 10 residues. The CDR3 nucleotides are TGTGCCAGCTCTCAAGAGACCCAGTACTTC. This encodes CASSQETQYF.

V gene TRBV7-2 combines with J gene TRBJ2-2; D is perhaps TRBD1 (5 bases). The germline V gene encodes CDR1 SGHTA and CDR2 FQGNSA. Trimming shortened V by 6 bases and J by 3 bases, and 11 bases separated the two germline ends. CDR3 size: 14 residues. This CDR3 is CASSRDSHTGELFF. The CDR3 bases are TGTGCCAGCAGTCGCGACAGTCACACCGGGGAGCTGTTTTTT.

The rearrangement joins TRBV2 to TRBJ2-6; D is possibly TRBD1 (6 bases). This CDR3 spans 14 amino acids. V was cut by 7 bases and J by 4 bases, with 11 bases left in between. In germline, CDR1 is SNHLY, CDR2 FYNNEI. This CDR3 reads CASTQGTGANVLTF. The CDR3 DNA follows: TGTGCCAGCACCCAGGGGACGGGGGCCAACGTCCTGACTTTC.

This rearrangement joins TRBV7-2 to TRBJ1-3; 7 positions agree with TRBD1. The CDR3 length is 15 residues. Germline assignment: CDR1 SGHTA and CDR2 FQGNSA. After removal of 7 bases from V and 0 bases from J, the junction contained 6 bases not matched to a gene. CDR3 sequence: CASIVQGLSGNTIYF. The CDR3 nucleotides read TGTGCCAGCATTGTACAGGGGCTCTCTGGAAACACCATATATTTT.

This clone was found a few times. The rearrangement joins TRBV19 to TRBJ2-1, with unresolved D. The V gene's germline CDR1 is LNHDA and CDR2 SQIVND (reference sequence). The CDR3 sequence is 14 residues long. Trimming stripped 5 bases from V and 9 bases from J, with 17 bases between. As DNA, the CDR3 is TGTGCCAGTAGTTACAGCTACGCCACTGGTGAGCAGTTCTTC. The encoded protein is CASSYSYATGEQFF.

This clone was observed at least ten times. The genes are TRBV6-5 and TRBJ1-6; a weak D match, TRBD1 (6 bases). The CDR3 has 14 residues. The V end lost 5 bases, the J end lost 7 bases, and 12 bases lay between the germline ends. Germline V gene data show CDR1 as MNHEY and CDR2 as SVGAGI. CDR3 sequence: CASSTQGTNSPLHF. The DNA for the CDR3 is TGTGCCAGCAGTACACAGGGTACGAATTCACCCCTCCACTTT.

The CDR3 spells CASSDRGLTLHF. The DNA of the CDR3 is TGTGCCAGCAGTGACAGAGGTTTGACCCTCCACTTT. This chain joins TRBV2 and TRBJ1-6; no definite D call. The CDR3 has 12 residues. Looked up from germline, CDR1 is SNHLY and CDR2 is FYNNEI. The V gene lost 3 bases and the J gene lost 14 bases, with 11 bases spanning the gap.

CDR3 sequence reads: CASSSTGQGAYEQYF. The CDR3 DNA follows: TGTGCCAGCAGTTCCACGGGACAGGGGGCTTACGAGCAGTACTTC. This chain joins TRBV28 and TRBJ2-7; 12 nucleotides line up with TRBD1. Germline assignment: CDR1 MDHEN and CDR2 SYDVKM. The CDR3 runs 15 residues. V was clipped by 4 bases and J by 4 bases; unmatched bases: 5.